The clone carrying this TCR beta chain occurred a few times. Individual cDNA molecules (in the library) carried attached unique molecular identifiers. TCRdb independently ran MiXCR on the RACE reads; one entry per CDR3 protein. The table lists more than 90,000 distinct CDR3 sequences, under 12% of them singletons. Time point of the sample: patch test 1, 2 weeks after DPC sensitization. The treatment was: therapeutic diphenylcyclopropenone sensitization with weekly scalp DPC. The data were taken from a study of human T cells and chemical hapten exposure. Germline CDR1 and CDR2: SEHNR and FQNEAQ (reference sequence). The V and J ends lost 2 bases and 2 bases, in that order; junction bases with no gene match: 7. The CDR3 extends over 16 amino acids.

Sequenced here: whole blood, sampled in connection with sensitization to the hapten diphenylcyclopropenone (DPC). This chain joins TRBV7-9 and TRBJ2-3; 7 nucleotides line up with TRBD1. The receptor was isolated from a man aged 40-50 years with alopecia areata. Some clones in this sample may be carry-over from other donors' samples. In nucleotides, the CDR3 is TGTGCCAGCAGCTTAAAGATTACAGGGGACACAGATACGCAGTATTTT. This translates into CASSLKITGDTDTQYF.